This TCR beta chain comes out of a study of T cells in localized non-small cell lung cancer. This table comes from immunoSEQ multiplex PCR, and its TCRdb copy is limited to in-frame clones, with some not included. Of 4,400 or so clones in the sample, 32% are singletons; the top ten hold 9% to 15%. This receptor was identified in a male donor older than 55 with stage III lung adenocarcinoma. The sequences come from lung tumor tissue, collected before any cancer treatment.

In nucleotides, the CDR3 is TGCAGCGTCGCGGACGGACTCAATCAGCCCCAGCATTTT. Protein product: CSVADGLNQPQHF. V is TRBV29-1 and J is TRBJ1-5; unclear D gene. V lost 6 bases and J 3 bases, leaving 12 bases between the germline ends. From germline, CDR1 is SQVTM and CDR2 ANQGSEA. This CDR3 has 13 residues.